The clone carrying this TCR beta chain was detected a few times. TCRdb redid the calling of the RT-PCR reads with MiXCR, one entry per CDR3 protein. Of hundreds of thousands of distinct CDR3 sequences listed, about 14% were seen once; the top ten hold roughly 3.9%. This CDR3 is built from 15 residues. Germline lookup yields CDR1 SGHRS and CDR2 YFSETQ. Losses at the gene ends were 0 bases for V and 4 bases for J; bases not matched to a gene: 5. The receptor's source is a female donor in good health, serving as a healthy control. What was sequenced was memory CD4+ T cells from blood. This chain connects TRBV5-1 to TRBJ2-5; 8 nucleotides agree with TRBD1. Here the CDR3 reads CASSLGADRGETQYF. CDR3 coding DNA: TGCGCCAGCAGCTTGGGGGCCGACAGGGGAGAGACCCAGTACTTC.